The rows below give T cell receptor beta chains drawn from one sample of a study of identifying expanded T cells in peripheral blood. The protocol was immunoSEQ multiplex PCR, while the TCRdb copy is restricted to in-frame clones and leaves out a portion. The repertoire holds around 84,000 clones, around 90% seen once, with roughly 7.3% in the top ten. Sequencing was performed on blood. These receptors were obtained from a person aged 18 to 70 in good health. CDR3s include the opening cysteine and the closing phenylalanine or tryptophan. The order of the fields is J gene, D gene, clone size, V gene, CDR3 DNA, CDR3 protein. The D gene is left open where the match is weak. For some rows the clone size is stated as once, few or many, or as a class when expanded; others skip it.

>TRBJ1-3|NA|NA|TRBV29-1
TGCAGCGTATCAAATACAGTGGGCTCTGGAAACACCATATATTTT
CSVSNTVGSGNTIYF
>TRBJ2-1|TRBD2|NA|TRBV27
TGTGCCAGCAGTCTTTCGCCCGGGAGCGGGGGAGTCTCCTACAATGAGCAGTTCTTC
CASSLSPGSGGVSYNEQFF
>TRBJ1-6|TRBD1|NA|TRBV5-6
TGTGCCAGCAGCGTACAGGGGAGTAATTCACCCCTCCACTTT
CASSVQGSNSPLHF
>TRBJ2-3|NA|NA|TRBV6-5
TGTGCCAGCAGTTACGGGGGGCTTGGAGATACGCAGTATTTT
CASSYGGLGDTQYF
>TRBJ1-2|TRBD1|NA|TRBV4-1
TGCGCCAGCAGCCGAGCCCTCGGGACAGACCTTCATGGCTACACCTTC
CASSRALGTDLHGYTF
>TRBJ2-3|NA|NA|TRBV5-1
TGCGCCAGCAGCTTCGAAGTTAGCACAGATACGCAGTATTTT
CASSFEVSTDTQYF
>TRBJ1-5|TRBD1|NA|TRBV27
TGTGCCAGCAGTCCAAGGACAGGGGGCACCGTTTATAGCAATCAGCCCCAGCATTTT
CASSPRTGGTVYSNQPQHF
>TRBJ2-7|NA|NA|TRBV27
TGTGCCAGCAGAAGTAGGGGAAATACAGAGCAGTACTTC
CASRSRGNTEQYF
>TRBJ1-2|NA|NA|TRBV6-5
TGTGCCAGCAAAAGATACAGGGTCGGCAACTATGGCTACACCTTC
CASKRYRVGNYGYTF
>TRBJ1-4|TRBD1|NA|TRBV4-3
TGCGCCAGCAGCCAAAGATCTCCCGGGACAGGGTTGCCGGGCGAAAAACTGTTTTTT
CASSQRSPGTGLPGEKLFF
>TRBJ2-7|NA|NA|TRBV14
TGTGCCAGCAGCCGGGAGCTGTCGGATGAGCAGTACTTC
CASSRELSDEQYF
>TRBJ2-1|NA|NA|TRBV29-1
TGCAGCGTTGAAAGGGAGCCTGGCCGGTGGGGGGATGAGCAGTTCTTC
CSVEREPGRWGDEQFF
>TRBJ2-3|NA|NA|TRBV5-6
TGTGCCAGCAGCTCCACAGATACGCAGTATTTT
CASSSTDTQYF
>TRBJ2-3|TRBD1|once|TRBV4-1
TGCGCCAGCAGCCAACGGGACAGGGGTGGCACAGATACGCAGTATTTT
CASSQRDRGGTDTQYF
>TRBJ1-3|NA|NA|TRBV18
TGTGCCAGCTCACCGGTCGGTCAAACTGGAAACACCATATATTTT
CASSPVGQTGNTIYF
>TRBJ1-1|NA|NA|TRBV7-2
TGTGCCAGCAGCCTGGGACTCACCTGGGGGAACACTGAAGCTTTCTTT
CASSLGLTWGNTEAFF
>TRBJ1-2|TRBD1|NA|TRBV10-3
TGTGCCATCAGCGACGGGACAGGGGGACTCTATGGCTACACCTTC
CAISDGTGGLYGYTF
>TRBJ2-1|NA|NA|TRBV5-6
TGTGCCAGCAGCTTGGCGGGAAGTCCCAGCTCCTACAATGAGCAGTTCTTC
CASSLAGSPSSYNEQFF
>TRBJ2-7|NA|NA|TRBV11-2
TGTGCCAGCAGCCTACGGGGGACGGGGGCGATCTACGAGCAGTACTTC
CASSLRGTGAIYEQYF
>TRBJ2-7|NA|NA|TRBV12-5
TGTGCTAGTGGTGTGGACGTAAACTACGAGCAGTACTTC
CASGVDVNYEQYF
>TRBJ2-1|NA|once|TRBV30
TGTGCCTGGAATTCGGGGGAGCCCTACAATGAGCAGTTCTTC
CAWNSGEPYNEQFF
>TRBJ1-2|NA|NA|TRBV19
TGTGCCAGTGCCTTGGGTCCTCTCTATGGCTACACCTTC
CASALGPLYGYTF
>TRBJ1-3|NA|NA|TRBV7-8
TGTGCCAGCAGCTTAGACTTCAGCTCTGGAAACACCATATATTTT
CASSLDFSSGNTIYF
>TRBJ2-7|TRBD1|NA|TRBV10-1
TGCGCCAGCAGTCCCTTAGGGGGCGAATCCTACGAGCAGTACTTC
CASSPLGGESYEQYF
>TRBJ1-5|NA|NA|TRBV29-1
TGCAGCGTCGGCACAGGGTCGAGCAATCAGCCCCAGCATTTT
CSVGTGSSNQPQHF
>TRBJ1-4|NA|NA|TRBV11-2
TGTGCCAGCAGCTCAGTTTATGGTCGAGCAACTAATGAAAAACTGTTTTTT
CASSSVYGRATNEKLFF
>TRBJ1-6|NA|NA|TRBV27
TGTGCCTGCAGGGGTTTGGGTAATTCACCCCTCCACTTT
CACRGLGNSPLHF
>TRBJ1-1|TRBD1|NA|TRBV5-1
TGCGCCAGCAGCCCCCCCACAGGGGGCGGAACTGAAGCTTTCTTT
CASSPPTGGGTEAFF
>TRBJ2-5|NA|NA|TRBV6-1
TGTGCCAGCAGCATGAATGGAGAGACCCAGTACTTC
CASSMNGETQYF
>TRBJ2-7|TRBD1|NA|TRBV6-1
TGTGCCAGCGGGGTCGGACAGGGATACGAGCAGTACTTC
CASGVGQGYEQYF
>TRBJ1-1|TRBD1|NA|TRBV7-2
TGTGCCAGCAGCTTTCAGGGGGCTTGGGACACTGAAGCTTTCTTT
CASSFQGAWDTEAFF
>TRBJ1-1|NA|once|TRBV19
TGTGCCAGTAGTATAGGACGGGGGCTGATGAACACTGAAGCTTTCTTT
CASSIGRGLMNTEAFF
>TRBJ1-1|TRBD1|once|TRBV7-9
TGTGCCAGCACCCCAGGGACAGGGGGAAACACTGAAGCTTTCTTT
CASTPGTGGNTEAFF
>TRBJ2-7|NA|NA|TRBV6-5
TGTGCCAGCAGTTACTCATGGGGGGACGAGCAGTACTTC
CASSYSWGDEQYF
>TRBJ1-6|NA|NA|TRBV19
TGTGCCAGTAGTTCGTTACCCGCAGGGGACTATTATAATTCACCCCTCCACTTT
CASSSLPAGDYYNSPLHF
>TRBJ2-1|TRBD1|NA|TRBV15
TGTGCCACGAGGGACAGGGGGCTGGGGTACAATGAGCAGTTCTTC
CATRDRGLGYNEQFF
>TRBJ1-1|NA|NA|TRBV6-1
TGTGCCAGCAATAGGGGGGGAGCTGAAGCTTTCTTT
CASNRGGAEAFF
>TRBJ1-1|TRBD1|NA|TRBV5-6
TGTGCCAGCGAAAACAGGGGATTTCACACTGAAGCTTTCTTT
CASENRGFHTEAFF
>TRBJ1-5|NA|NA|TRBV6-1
TGTGCCAGCAGTGAATGGGCAAGCAATCAGCCCCAGCATTTT
CASSEWASNQPQHF
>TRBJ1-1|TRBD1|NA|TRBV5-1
TGCGCCAGCAGCCCCGGGGACAGGGGCGAGACCACTGAAGCTTTCTTT
CASSPGDRGETTEAFF
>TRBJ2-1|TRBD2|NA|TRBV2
TGTGCCAGTGCCGGGACTAGCGGGGTCTATGAGCAGTTCTTC
CASAGTSGVYEQFF
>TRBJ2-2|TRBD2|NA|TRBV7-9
TGTGCCAGCAGCCCTAGCGGGGGGCCGAACACCGGGGAGCTGTTTTTT
CASSPSGGPNTGELFF
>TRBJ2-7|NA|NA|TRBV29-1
TGCAGCGTTGATCGAGGAGGTGTGGGGGAGCGGTACTTC
CSVDRGGVGERYF
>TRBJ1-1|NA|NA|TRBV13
TGTGCCAGCAGCTTAGACGGTCAATGGAACACTGAAGCTTTCTTT
CASSLDGQWNTEAFF
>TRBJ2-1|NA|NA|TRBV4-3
TGCGCCAGCAGCCCCGCGGGGAATGAGCAGTTCTTC
CASSPAGNEQFF
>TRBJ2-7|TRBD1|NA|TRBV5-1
TGCGCCAGCAGATTGGCGACAGGGTTTCTCTACGAGCAGTACTTC
CASRLATGFLYEQYF
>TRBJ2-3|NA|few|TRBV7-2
TGTGCCAGTTCACCGGGGGCAGATACGCAGTATTTT
CASSPGADTQYF
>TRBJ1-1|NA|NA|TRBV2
TGTGCCAGCAGTGAAGCCGAAATTTACACTGAAGCTTTCTTT
CASSEAEIYTEAFF